This TCR beta chain is drawn from a study of shared clonotypes between healthy human individuals. Study-level results: The generation probabilities recorded for non-shared clonotypes fell below those of clonotypes shared by all four donors. Read depth was anticipated to influence clonotype sharing among donors. For naive CD4 cells, roughly 5.5% of clonotypes were shared across several donors.

The repertoire was sequenced with immunoSEQ multiplex PCR; TCRdb's copy has only in-frame clones and lacks some. The table lists more than 2 million clones, around 95% of them singletons. About this clone itself: Its antigen is unidentified.

CD8 cells classed as naive were CD45RO-negative and positively selected for CCR7, excluding terminally differentiated effector memory CD45RA+ cells. V dropped 1 base and J dropped 2 bases, with 5 bases sitting between them. The CDR3 has 14 residues. Germline V CDR1 and CDR2: MDHEN, SYDVKM. The clonotype comes from a young man in good health. Some clones in this sample may be carry-over from other donors' samples. The rearrangement joins TRBV28 to TRBJ2-2; D is undetermined. Source material: naive CD8+ T cells from PBMCs. The CDR3 DNA sequence: TGTGCCAGCAGTTTATATGTCAACACCGGGGAGCTGTTTTTT. The encoded protein is CASSLYVNTGELFF. The full variable domain, rest sourced from reference TRBV28 and TRBJ2-2, is DVKVTQSSRYLVKRTGEKVFLECVQDMDHENMFWYRQDPGLGLRLIYFSYDVKMKEKGDIPEGYSVSREKKERFSLILESASTNQTSMYLCASSLYVNTGELFFGEGSRLTVL.